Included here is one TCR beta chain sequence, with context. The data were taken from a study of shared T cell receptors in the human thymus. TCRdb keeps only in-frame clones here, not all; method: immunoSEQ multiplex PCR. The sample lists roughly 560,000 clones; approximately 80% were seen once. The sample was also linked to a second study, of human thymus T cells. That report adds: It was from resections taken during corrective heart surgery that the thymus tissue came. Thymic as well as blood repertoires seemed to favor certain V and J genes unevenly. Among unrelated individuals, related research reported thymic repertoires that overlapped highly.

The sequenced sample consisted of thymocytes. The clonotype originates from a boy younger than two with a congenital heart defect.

Here the CDR3 reads CASSGRTGTGGTGELFF. CDR3 coding DNA: TGTGCCAGCAGTGGGCGGACCGGGACAGGGGGCACCGGGGAGCTGTTTTTT. This chain uses TRBV28 with TRBJ2-2; TRBD1 matches 11 bases. The CDR3 totals 17 residues. The V gene's germline CDR1 is MDHEN and CDR2 SYDVKM. J lost 4 bases, V lost 5 bases, and 9 bases had no gene match.